This T cell receptor (beta chain) was found in a study of spatial heterogeneity in lung cancer (dated by TCRdb to 2018 to 2020). Describing the broader study: More beta-chain than alpha-chain transcripts were consistently detected, likely reflecting higher beta-chain transcript abundance. In the raw uncorrected reads, each unique combination of TCR and UMI appeared more than ten times on average. In non-small cell lung cancer, the study quantitatively compared TCR alpha and beta repertoires across several tumor regions, matched nontumor lung, and blood. Nonsynonymous mutation counts, determined by whole-exome sequencing of tumor tissue, were related to features of the TCR repertoire. At surgery, over 200 tumor regions, fewer than 85 matched nontumor lung samples and 56 PBMC samples were TCR-sequenced for both alpha and beta chains. The paper as a whole reports these results and caveats: Additional single-cell paired TCR alpha and beta sequencing was considered necessary to confirm, at a functional level, the hypothesis that regional TCRs recognize regional mutations. Ubiquitous expanded tumor TCRs were detected in blood more often at tumor resection than at routine follow-up.

Sample time point, as interpreted from the label and publication: sample taken at primary tumor resection. TCR sequencing used whole RNA extracted from tumor and nontumor lung tissue, or from cryopreserved PBMC samples, without cell sorting. Samples were obtained from approximately 70 patients with early-stage, untreated non-small cell lung cancer from the lung TRACERx cohort. Only patients with enough RNA available from two or more tumor regions were chosen for TCR sequencing. Including the terminal cysteine and phenylalanine, the CDR3 comprises 15 residues. Only the CDR3 DNA is retained, 45 bases long and in frame from the first base. Between the V and J ends, shortened by 8 bases and 4 bases respectively, the junction contains 19 bases. Per the germline V gene, SGHTA is the CDR1 and FQGTGA is the CDR2. Receptor amplification or capture employed 5' RACE. These reads were obtained on a NextSeq 500. In the TCR library protocol, a unique molecular identifier was attached to each TCR cDNA molecule so that PCR and sequencing errors could be corrected. From the authors' description of their analysis: Decombinator tools were used for TCR identification, UMI-based error correction and CDR3 extraction. Expanded TCRs were defined as those above a frequency of 2 per 1,000, corresponding to the top 1% of the tumor frequency distribution. Renyi diversity was calculated using the R vegan package after each repertoire was subsampled 100 times to 5,000 TCRs. CDR3 similarity networks were constructed using string-kernel similarity of amino acid triplets, with links drawn between CDR3s whose pairwise similarity was above 0.82. The public reads were reanalyzed by TCRdb: fastp trimming at Q25, MiXCR alignment, in-frame beta chains only. Entries that share a CDR3 protein sequence are merged under the most common genes and DNA. The V and J calls and clone size are TCRdb's, not the authors'. A total of approximately 29,000 distinct CDR3 sequences appear in this sample, 8.4% of them only once. The top ten constitute under 40% of the sample.

This clonotype was detected many times. The target of this receptor is not known. Base qualities are not at hand, and no much larger clone is one base apart. The clonotype comes from a female donor with early-stage non-small cell lung cancer. The sample consisted of PBMCs, taken at surgery. The chain couples TRBV7-3 to TRBJ2-3; no confident D gene assignment can be made. The CDR3 in this case is CASSSGAHKSDTQYF. The DNA sequence follows: TGTGCCAGCTCCTCAGGCGCTCACAAGTCAGATACGCAGTATTTT. Supplemented by the reference TRBV7-3 and TRBJ2-3 proteins around the CDR3, the complete variable domain is GAGVSQTPSNKVTEKGKYVELRCDPISGHTALYWYRQSLGQGPEFLIYFQGTGAADDSGLPNDRFFAVRPEGSVSTLKIQRTERGDSAVYLCASSSGAHKSDTQYFGPGTRLTVL.